This T cell receptor (beta chain) was captured in a study of human T cells and chemical hapten exposure. Original data processing: A per-sample median of roughly 91,000 TCRs was observed, with a range of roughly 20,000 to 690,600. Via MiXCR, TCRdb re-called the RACE reads, giving one row per CDR3 protein. TCRdb's processing, not the authors' own work, is the source of the V and J calls. The sample holds roughly 86,000 distinct CDR3 sequences, roughly a tenth seen once. Time point meaning: patch test 1, 2 weeks after DPC sensitization. Treatment indicated: therapeutic diphenylcyclopropenone sensitization with weekly scalp DPC. Findings and caveats of the study: Positively correlated with patch test score were the counts of PT1 expanded TCRs.

Comment on this clonotype: Its specificity is not known.

The sequence was obtained from a man aged 35 to 55 with alopecia areata. Some clones in this sample may be carry-over from other donors' samples. Sample: whole blood, taken in connection with sensitization to the hapten diphenylcyclopropenone (DPC).

The CDR3 sequence: CASSLSTSGIAKNIQYF. CDR3 nucleotide sequence: TGTGCCAGCAGCCTAAGTACTAGCGGCATAGCCAAAAACATTCAGTACTTC. This chain links TRBV7-8 with TRBJ2-4, with 8 bases lining up with TRBD2. The germline V gene has CDR1 SGHVS and CDR2 FQNEAQ. The CDR3 is made up of 17 amino acids. Trimming took 5 bases from V and 0 from J; bases not matched to a gene: 9.